Listed here are 26 T cell receptor beta chains from one sample, sequenced in a study of blood T cell repertoires in COVID-19. The method was immunoSEQ multiplex PCR; TCRdb's version includes in-frame clones alone and lacks a portion of them. The sample yields tens of thousands of clones, around 80% seen once. Material for sequencing was peripheral blood. The receptors originated from a man aged 45-65 years with active or convalescent COVID-19.

The rearrangement joins TRBV4-1 to TRBJ1-2; no firm D call. The V gene's germline CDR1 is MGHRA and CDR2 YSYEKL. The germline V and J ends were trimmed by 3 bases and 2 bases, with 19 bases remaining between them. CDR3 length: 17 amino acids. CDR3 sequence reads: CASSHQPPGGKNYGYTF. CDR3 sequence (DNA): TGCGCCAGCAGCCACCAACCCCCAGGTGGAAAGAACTATGGCTACACCTTC.

The rearrangement links TRBV11-2 to TRBJ1-4, with 9 bases lining up with TRBD1. Trimming removed 11 bases from V and 2 bases from J; junction bases left unmatched: 9. CDR3 length: 15 residues. The germline CDR1 and CDR2 sequences are SGHAT and FQNNGV. This chain's CDR3 is CAGSQGQGTNEKLFF. The CDR3 DNA reads TGTGCCGGATCCCAGGGACAGGGTACTAATGAAAAACTGTTTTTT.

This sequence joins TRBV18 and TRBJ2-5, with a possible D match to TRBD2 (5 bases). The CDR3 is 14 residues long. Per the germline V gene, CDR1 is KGHSH and CDR2 is LQKENI. Trimming left V 0 bases short and J 5 bases short, with 10 bases between. CDR3 in DNA: TGTGCCAGCTCACCACCTATATCTAGCGAGACCCAGTACTTC. Translating gives CASSPPISSETQYF. Full variable domain (remainder filled in from reference TRBV18 and TRBJ2-5): NAGVMQNPRHLVRRRGQEARLRCSPMKGHSHVYWYRQLPEEGLKFMVYLQKENIIDESGMPKERFSAEFPKEGPSILRIQQVVRGDSAAYFCASSPPISSETQYFGPGTRLLVL.

The chain has TRBV11-3 and TRBJ2-7; tentative D call: TRBD1 (5 bases). The germline V gene encodes CDR1 SGHNT and CDR2 YENEEA. CDR3 length: 17 amino acids. Trimming stripped 3 bases from V and 3 bases from J, with 21 bases between. CDR3 nucleotides: TGTGCCAGCAGCTTTACGAAGGGGTGTCGGTCAATCTACGAGCAGTACGTC. It yields the protein CASSFTKGCRSIYEQYV.

V usage is TRBV3-1 (or the pseudogene TRBV3-2) and J usage is TRBJ2-1, with 8 bases matching TRBD2. The V and J ends lost 3 bases and 0 bases, in that order; junction bases with no gene match: 7. The CDR3 is made up of 17 amino acids. The germline V gene has CDR1 LGHDT and CDR2 YNNKEL (reference sequence). CDR3 nucleotide sequence: TGTGCCAGCAGCCACGGATACGGGGGGGCCTCCTACAATGAGCAGTTCTTC. Translation gives CASSHGYGGASYNEQFF.

V usage is TRBV10-2 and J usage is TRBJ2-7, with D possibly being TRBD2 (5 bases). CDR1 is WSHSY, CDR2 SAAADI, per germline. CDR3 length: 15 amino acids. Trimming pared 2 bases from V and 1 base from J, leaving 12 bases between. The CDR3 bases are TGCGCCAGCAGTGAGACGGGGTCGGCTTCCTACGAGCAGTACGTC. Amino acids: CASSETGSASYEQYV.

V is TRBV3-1 (or the pseudogene TRBV3-2) and J is TRBJ2-5, with unresolved D. With 0 bases removed from V and 1 base from J, the gap between germline ends came to 9 bases. Germline CDR1 reads LGHDT; CDR2 reads YNNKEL (reference sequence). This CDR3 spans 15 amino acids. CDR3: CASSQDSAGQETQYF. In DNA form, the CDR3 reads TGTGCCAGCAGCCAAGATTCGGCAGGCCAAGAGACCCAGTACTTC.

This clone was counted a single time. CDR3 loop: CAILVGTGANYGYTF. The CDR3 nucleotides are TGTGCCATCCTAGTCGGGACAGGGGCCAACTATGGCTACACCTTC. The V and J genes are TRBV28 and TRBJ1-2; 10 bases align to TRBD1. CDR3 length: 15 amino acids. Germline lookup yields CDR1 MDHEN and CDR2 SYDVKM. V was clipped by 10 bases and J by 2 bases; unmatched bases: 10.

The chain employs TRBV5-1 and TRBJ1-2, with unresolved D. The length of the CDR3 is 15 residues. The germline V gene has CDR1 SGHRS and CDR2 YFSETQ. V shed 4 bases and J shed 7 bases, with 20 bases lying between them. In DNA, the CDR3 is TGCGCCAGCAGCCCCCCGGTCGGGATGGTGGCTGGCTACACCTTC. Translated: CASSPPVGMVAGYTF.

In this sample, this clone turned up a few times. This rearrangement joins TRBV7-9 to TRBJ2-7, with D tentatively TRBD2 (6 bases). Germline values: CDR1 SEHNR, CDR2 FQNEAQ (reference sequence). Trimming took 4 bases from V and 3 from J, leaving 28 bases between them. There are 19 residues in the CDR3. DNA for the CDR3: TGTGCCAGCAGCTCTCCTAAGAGGGCAGGGACGGGGGATTTCTACGAGCAGTACGTC. Translated: CASSSPKRAGTGDFYEQYV.

J is TRBJ1-4 and V is TRBV3-1 (or the pseudogene TRBV3-2); 7 bases map to TRBD1. V shed 0 bases, J shed 4 bases, and the junction held 11 bases outside the gene matches. CDR3 size: 18 residues. Germline-derived CDR1 and CDR2 are LGHDT and YNNKEL (reference sequence). The CDR3 bases are TGTGCCAGCAGCCAAGAAGGTTGGGTGGGACAGTTTAATGAAAAACTGTTTTTT. Translating gives CASSQEGWVGQFNEKLFF.

The rearrangement joins TRBV6-1 to TRBJ2-1; D ambiguous. V lost 2 bases, J lost 7 bases, and 9 bases lay in between. The CDR3 consists of 13 residues. Germline V gene sequence: CDR1 MNHNS, CDR2 SASEGT. The CDR3 here is CASSERLPNEQFF. The CDR3 DNA sequence: TGTGCCAGCAGTGAACGACTCCCAAATGAGCAGTTCTTC.

This chain connects TRBV2 to TRBJ2-7; TRBD1 matches at 7 bases. This CDR3 has 13 residues. Germline values: CDR1 SNHLY, CDR2 FYNNEI. The J segment lost 2 bases and the V segment lost 8 bases, leaving 6 bases of the junction unmatched. In nucleotides, the CDR3 is TGTGCCAGCGGCGGACAGGTAGCCTACGAGCAGTACGTC. Its translation: CASGGQVAYEQYV.

This sequence joins TRBV12-3 or TRBV12-4 and TRBJ2-7; D is perhaps TRBD1 (6 bases). With 1 base removed from V and 7 bases from J, the gap between germline ends came to 8 bases. CDR3 length: 12 amino acids. The CDR3 DNA sequence: TGTGCCAGCAGTTTAGTAGGGGGTGAGCAGTACTTC. Protein: CASSLVGGEQYF.

The chain joins TRBV28 to TRBJ2-7, with a possible D match to TRBD1 (6 bases). Germline V gene data show CDR1 as MDHEN and CDR2 as SYDVKM. This CDR3 contains 15 residues. Deletions cut 4 bases from V and 3 bases from J, with 16 bases between. For the CDR3, the DNA is TGTGCCAGCAGTTCCCAGGGGAAGGGCATCTACGAGCAGTACTTC. This translates into CASSSQGKGIYEQYF. Full variable domain (outside the CDR3, taken from reference TRBV28 and TRBJ2-7): DVKVTQSSRYLVKRTGEKVFLECVQDMDHENMFWYRQDPGLGLRLIYFSYDVKMKEKGDIPEGYSVSREKKERFSLILESASTNQTSMYLCASSSQGKGIYEQYFGPGTRLTVT.

This sequence joins TRBV5-1 and TRBJ1-1; a weak D match, TRBD1 (5 bases). V lost 0 bases and J 0 bases, leaving 12 bases between the germline ends. In germline, CDR1 is SGHRS, CDR2 YFSETQ. This CDR3 is 16 amino acids long. The CDR3 reads CASSLEEGAMNTEAFF. CDR3 nucleotide sequence: TGCGCCAGCAGCTTGGAGGAAGGGGCCATGAACACTGAAGCTTTCTTT.

The gene calls are TRBV24-1 and TRBJ2-1, with TRBD1 identical over 9 bases. Germline V gene data show CDR1 as KGHDR and CDR2 as SFDVKD. The trim removed 2 bases at V and 5 bases at J, leaving 9 bases unmatched. The CDR3 is made up of 17 amino acids. The CDR3: CATSDSPSGTGNNEQFF. CDR3 DNA sequence: TGTGCCACCAGTGATTCGCCATCAGGGACAGGGAACAATGAGCAGTTCTTC.

The chain has TRBV4-3 and TRBJ2-7, with D unclear. The CDR3 consists of 13 residues. Trimming removed 2 bases at V and 5 bases at J, with 10 bases between. Per germline, CDR1 LGHNA and CDR2 YSLEER. In DNA form, the CDR3 reads TGCGCCAGCAGCCAACTAATCCTGGACGAGCAGTACTTC. The encoded protein is CASSQLILDEQYF.

The rearrangement uses TRBV10-3 and TRBJ2-5, with 8 bases that match TRBD1. CDR3 size: 14 residues. The V gene's germline CDR1 is ENHRY and CDR2 SYGVKD. After removal of 7 bases from V and 5 bases from J, the junction contained 9 bases not matched to a gene. The DNA of the CDR3 is TGTGCCATCAATCCAGGGGGCGCCGAGGAGACCCAGTACTTC. Protein: CAINPGGAEETQYF.

A note on this clone: This CDR3 is also generated by other DNA sequences in the sample. The chain carries TRBV25-1 and TRBJ2-3, with 12 bases identical to TRBD2. The germline V gene encodes CDR1 MGHDK and CDR2 SYGVNS. This CDR3 spans 16 amino acids. V was clipped by 3 bases and J by 4 bases; unmatched bases: 5. The CDR3 region has the DNA TGTGCCAGCAGTGACCCTAGCGGGGGGGCATCAGATACGCAGTATTTT. Protein sequence: CASSDPSGGASDTQYF.

With regard to this clone: The same CDR3 arises from other DNA sequences in this sample as well. The J gene is TRBJ1-2, the V gene TRBV6-5; no firm D call. V was pared by 7 bases and J by 0 bases, with 3 bases between. This CDR3 contains 11 residues. The germline V gene has CDR1 MNHEY and CDR2 SVGAGI. Written as DNA, the CDR3 is TGTGCCAGCACCGCTAACTATGGCTACACCTTC. Its protein is CASTANYGYTF.

This sequence joins TRBV27 and TRBJ2-5; 7 bases are shared with TRBD1. The CDR3 extends over 14 amino acids. J was trimmed by 5 bases and V by 4 bases; bases with no gene match: 7. In germline, CDR1 is MNHEY, CDR2 SMNVEV (reference sequence). The CDR3 DNA reads TGTGCCAGCAGTTCCGGACAGGCCTGGGAGACCCAGTACTTC. Translation: CASSSGQAWETQYF.

The chain combines TRBV11-2 with TRBJ2-2; TRBD1 matches 9 bases. The germline V gene encodes CDR1 SGHAT and CDR2 FQNNGV. There are 15 residues in the CDR3. The V gene end was trimmed by 5 bases and the J gene end by 5 bases; junction bases not matched to a gene: 6. DNA of the CDR3: TGTGCCAGCAGCCCGCGACAGGGGGGAACCGGGGAGCTGTTTTTT. Its protein product is CASSPRQGGTGELFF.

The J gene is TRBJ2-7, the V gene TRBV30, with a possible D match to TRBD1 (6 bases). Germline V gives CDR1 GTSNPN, CDR2 SVGIG (reference sequence). CDR3 length equals 14 residues. Trimming removed 3 bases at V and 2 bases at J, with 14 bases between. The chain's CDR3 is CAWRTDSFAYEQYF. CDR3 in DNA: TGTGCCTGGAGGACGGACAGTTTCGCCTACGAGCAGTACTTC.

The V and J genes are TRBV5-1 and TRBJ2-1; D gene unclear. CDR1 SGHRS and CDR2 YFSETQ come from the germline V gene. The V end lost 0 bases, the J end lost 0 bases, and 7 bases lay between the germline ends. This CDR3 is built from 15 residues. The CDR3 DNA reads as TGCGCCAGCAGCTTGGTGCAGATCTCCTACAATGAGCAGTTCTTC. It encodes CASSLVQISYNEQFF.

The rearrangement joins TRBV11-2 to TRBJ2-3; 8 bases are a match to TRBD2. J lost 1 base, V lost 5 bases, and 11 bases had no gene match. The length of the CDR3 is 17 residues. The germline V gene has CDR1 SGHAT and CDR2 FQNNGV. The CDR3 region has the DNA TGTGCCAGCAGCCCTACTCCGGGGGGGGATCGCACAGATACGCAGTATTTT. This codes for CASSPTPGGDRTDTQYF.